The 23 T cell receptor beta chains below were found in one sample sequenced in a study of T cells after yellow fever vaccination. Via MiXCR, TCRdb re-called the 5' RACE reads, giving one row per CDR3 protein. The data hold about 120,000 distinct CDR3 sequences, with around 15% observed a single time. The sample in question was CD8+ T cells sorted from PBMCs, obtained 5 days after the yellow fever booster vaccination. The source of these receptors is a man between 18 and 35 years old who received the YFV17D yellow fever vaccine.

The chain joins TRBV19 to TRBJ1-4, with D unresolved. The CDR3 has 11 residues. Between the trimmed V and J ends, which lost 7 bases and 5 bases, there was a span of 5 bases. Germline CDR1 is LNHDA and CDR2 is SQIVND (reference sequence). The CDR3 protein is CASTSNEKLFF. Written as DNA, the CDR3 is TGTGCCAGTACCTCGAATGAAAAACTGTTTTTT.

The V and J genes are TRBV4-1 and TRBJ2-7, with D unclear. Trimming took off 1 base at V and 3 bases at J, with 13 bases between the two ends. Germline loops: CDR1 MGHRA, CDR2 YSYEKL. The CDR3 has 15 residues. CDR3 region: CASSQGPSVGYEQYF. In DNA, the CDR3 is TGCGCCAGCAGCCAAGGACCGAGCGTCGGCTACGAGCAGTACTTC.

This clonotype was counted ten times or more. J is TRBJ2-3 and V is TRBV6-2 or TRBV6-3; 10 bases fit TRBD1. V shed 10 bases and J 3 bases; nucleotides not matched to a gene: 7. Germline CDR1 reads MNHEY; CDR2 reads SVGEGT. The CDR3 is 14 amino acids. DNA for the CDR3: TGTGCCACCACGACAGGGGGCATGACAGATACGCAGTATTTT. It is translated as CATTTGGMTDTQYF.

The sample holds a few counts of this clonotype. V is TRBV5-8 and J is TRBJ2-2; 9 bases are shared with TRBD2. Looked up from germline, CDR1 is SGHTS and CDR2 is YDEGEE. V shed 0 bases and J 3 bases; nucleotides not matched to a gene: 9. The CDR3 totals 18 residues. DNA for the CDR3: TGTGCCAGCAGCTTGGCAAGCGGGGGGCTCTCCGACACCGGGGAGCTGTTTTTT. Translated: CASSLASGGLSDTGELFF.

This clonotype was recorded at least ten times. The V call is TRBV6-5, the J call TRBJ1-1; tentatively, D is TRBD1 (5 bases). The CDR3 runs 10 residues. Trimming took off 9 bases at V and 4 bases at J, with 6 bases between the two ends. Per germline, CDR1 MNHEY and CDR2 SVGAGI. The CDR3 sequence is CASGGTEAFF. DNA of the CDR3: TGTGCCAGTGGGGGCACTGAAGCTTTCTTT.

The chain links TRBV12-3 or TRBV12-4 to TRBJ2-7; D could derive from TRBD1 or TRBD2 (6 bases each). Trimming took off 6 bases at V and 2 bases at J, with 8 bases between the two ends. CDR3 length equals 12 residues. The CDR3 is CASRRDTYEQYF. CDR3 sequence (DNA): TGTGCCAGCAGGCGGGACACCTACGAGCAGTACTTC.

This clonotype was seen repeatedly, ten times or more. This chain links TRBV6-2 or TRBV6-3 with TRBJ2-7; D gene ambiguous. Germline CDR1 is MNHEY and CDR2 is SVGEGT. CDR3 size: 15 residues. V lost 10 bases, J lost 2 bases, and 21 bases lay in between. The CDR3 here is CANPSKVELTYEQYV. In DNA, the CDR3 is TGTGCCAACCCATCCAAGGTAGAACTTACCTACGAGCAGTACGTC.

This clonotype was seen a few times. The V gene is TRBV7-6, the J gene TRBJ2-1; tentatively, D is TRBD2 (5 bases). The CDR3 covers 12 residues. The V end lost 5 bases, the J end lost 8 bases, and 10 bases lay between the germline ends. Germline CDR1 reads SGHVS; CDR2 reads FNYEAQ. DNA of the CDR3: TGTGCCAGCAGCCATCCCGGGGATGAGCAGTTCTTC. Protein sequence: CASSHPGDEQFF.

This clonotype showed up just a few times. The CDR3 sequence is CASSQESGVSGNTIYF. The DNA for the CDR3 is TGTGCCAGCAGCCAGGAATCGGGTGTCTCTGGAAACACCATATATTTT. This sequence joins TRBV28 and TRBJ1-3, with D hard to call. V dropped 6 bases and J dropped 0 bases, with 15 bases sitting between them. The CDR3 has 16 amino acids. Germline-derived CDR1 and CDR2 are MDHEN and SYDVKM. Full variable domain (outside the CDR3, taken from reference TRBV28 and TRBJ1-3): DVKVTQSSRYLVKRTGEKVFLECVQDMDHENMFWYRQDPGLGLRLIYFSYDVKMKEKGDIPEGYSVSREKKERFSLILESASTNQTSMYLCASSQESGVSGNTIYFGEGSWLTVV.

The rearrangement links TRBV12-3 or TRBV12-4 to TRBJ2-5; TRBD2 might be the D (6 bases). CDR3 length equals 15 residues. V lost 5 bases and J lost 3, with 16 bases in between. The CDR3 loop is CASSRESWGEETQYF. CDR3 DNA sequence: TGTGCCAGCAGTAGAGAGTCTTGGGGGGAAGAGACCCAGTACTTC.

The CDR3: CASRSPGQVNTEAFF. The CDR3, as DNA: TGTGCAAGTCGCTCTCCAGGACAAGTCAACACTGAAGCTTTCTTT. The rearrangement uses TRBV12-2 and TRBJ1-1; the table gives TRBD1 as D, unverified against the DNA. TRBV12-2 is labeled a pseudogene. The CDR3 loop spans 15 amino acids.

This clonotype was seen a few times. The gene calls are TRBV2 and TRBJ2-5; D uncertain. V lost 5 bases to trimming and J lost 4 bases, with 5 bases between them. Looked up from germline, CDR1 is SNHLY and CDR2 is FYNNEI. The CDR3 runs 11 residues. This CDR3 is CASSSVETQYF. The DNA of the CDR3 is TGTGCCAGCAGTTCCGTAGAGACCCAGTACTTC.

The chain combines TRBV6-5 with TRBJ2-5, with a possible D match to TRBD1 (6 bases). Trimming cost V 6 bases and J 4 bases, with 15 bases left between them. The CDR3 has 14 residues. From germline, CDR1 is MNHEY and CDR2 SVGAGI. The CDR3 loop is CASSQWSRGETQYF. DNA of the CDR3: TGTGCCAGCAGCCAATGGTCCAGGGGAGAGACCCAGTACTTC.

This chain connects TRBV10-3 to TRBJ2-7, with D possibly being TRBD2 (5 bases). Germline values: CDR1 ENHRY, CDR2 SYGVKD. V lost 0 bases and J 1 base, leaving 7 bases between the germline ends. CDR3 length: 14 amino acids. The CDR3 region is CAISESRGSYEQYV. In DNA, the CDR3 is TGTGCCATCAGTGAGTCTCGGGGATCCTACGAGCAGTACGTC.

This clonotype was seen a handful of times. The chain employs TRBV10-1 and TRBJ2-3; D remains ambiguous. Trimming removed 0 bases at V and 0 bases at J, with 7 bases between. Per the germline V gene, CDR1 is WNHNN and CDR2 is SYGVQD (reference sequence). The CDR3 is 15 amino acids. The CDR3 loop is CASSESPASTDTQYF. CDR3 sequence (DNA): TGCGCCAGCAGTGAGTCTCCCGCTAGCACAGATACGCAGTATTTT.

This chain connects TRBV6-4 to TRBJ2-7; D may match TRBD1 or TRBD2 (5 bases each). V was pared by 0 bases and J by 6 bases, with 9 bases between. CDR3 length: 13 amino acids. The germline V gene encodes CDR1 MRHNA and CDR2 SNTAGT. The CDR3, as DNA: TGTGCCAGCAGTGACTCTTCGGGGACCGAGCAGTACTTC. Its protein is CASSDSSGTEQYF.

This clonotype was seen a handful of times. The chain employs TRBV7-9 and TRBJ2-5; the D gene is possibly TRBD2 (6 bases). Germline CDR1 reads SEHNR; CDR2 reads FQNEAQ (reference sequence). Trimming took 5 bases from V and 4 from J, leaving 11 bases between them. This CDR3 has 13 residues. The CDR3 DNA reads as TGTGCCAGCAGCCCACGGGGGACAGAGACCCAGTACTTC. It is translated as CASSPRGTETQYF.

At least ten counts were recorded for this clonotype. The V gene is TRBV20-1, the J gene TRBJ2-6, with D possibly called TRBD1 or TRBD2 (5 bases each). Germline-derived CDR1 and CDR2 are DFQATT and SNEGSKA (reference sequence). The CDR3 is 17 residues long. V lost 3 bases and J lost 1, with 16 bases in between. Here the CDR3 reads CSARSGRRESGANVLTF. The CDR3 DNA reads TGCAGTGCTAGGTCGGGACGGCGCGAGTCTGGGGCCAACGTCCTGACTTTC.

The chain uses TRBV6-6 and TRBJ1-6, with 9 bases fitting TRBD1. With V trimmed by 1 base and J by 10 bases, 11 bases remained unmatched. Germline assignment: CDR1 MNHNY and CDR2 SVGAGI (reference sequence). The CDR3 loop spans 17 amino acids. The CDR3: CASSYYPGQGKESPLHF. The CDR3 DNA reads TGTGCCAGCAGTTACTACCCGGGACAGGGAAAGGAATCACCCCTCCACTTT.

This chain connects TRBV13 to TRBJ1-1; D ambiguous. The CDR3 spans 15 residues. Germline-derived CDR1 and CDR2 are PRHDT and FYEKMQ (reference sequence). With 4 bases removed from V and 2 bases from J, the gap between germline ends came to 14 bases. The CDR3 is CASSSTQSLNTEAFF. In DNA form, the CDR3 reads TGTGCCAGCAGCTCCACTCAAAGCTTAAACACTGAAGCTTTCTTT.

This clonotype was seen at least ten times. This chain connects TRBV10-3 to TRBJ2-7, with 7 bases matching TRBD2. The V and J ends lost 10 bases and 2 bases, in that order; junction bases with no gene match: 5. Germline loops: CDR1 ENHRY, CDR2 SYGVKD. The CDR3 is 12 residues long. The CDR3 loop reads CASRGEAYEQYF. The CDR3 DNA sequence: TGTGCCAGCCGGGGGGAAGCCTACGAGCAGTACTTC.

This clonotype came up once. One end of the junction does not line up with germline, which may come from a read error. The CDR3 reads CCVGRMNTEAFF. The CDR3 DNA follows: TGCTGCGTTGGTAGGATGAACACTGAAGCTTTCTTT. The rearrangement links TRBV29-1 to TRBJ1-1; D call uncertain. Germline values: CDR1 SQVTM, CDR2 ANQGSEA. The CDR3 sequence is 12 residues long.

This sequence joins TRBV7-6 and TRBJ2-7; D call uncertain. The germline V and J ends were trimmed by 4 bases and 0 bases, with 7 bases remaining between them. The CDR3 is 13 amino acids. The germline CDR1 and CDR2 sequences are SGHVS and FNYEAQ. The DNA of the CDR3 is TGTGCCAGCAGCTCCATGAGCTCCTACGAGCAGTACTTC. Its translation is CASSSMSSYEQYF.